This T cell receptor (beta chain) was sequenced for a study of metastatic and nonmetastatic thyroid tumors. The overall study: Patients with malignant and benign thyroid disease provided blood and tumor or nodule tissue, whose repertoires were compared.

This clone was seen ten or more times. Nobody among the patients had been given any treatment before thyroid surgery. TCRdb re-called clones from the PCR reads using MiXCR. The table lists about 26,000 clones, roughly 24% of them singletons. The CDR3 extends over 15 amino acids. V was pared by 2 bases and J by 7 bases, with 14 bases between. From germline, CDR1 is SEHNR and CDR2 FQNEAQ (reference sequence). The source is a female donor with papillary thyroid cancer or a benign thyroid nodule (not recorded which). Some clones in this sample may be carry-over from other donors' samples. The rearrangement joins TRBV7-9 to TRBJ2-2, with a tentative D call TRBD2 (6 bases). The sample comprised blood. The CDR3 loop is CASSLPGRRDGELFF. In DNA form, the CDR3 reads TGTGCCAGCAGCTTACCGGGCAGGCGGGACGGGGAGCTGTTTTTT.